The rows below give T cell receptor beta chains drawn from one sample of a study of regulatory T cells in long-lasting Graves disease. One entry per CDR3 protein, called by TCRdb with MiXCR from the multiplex PCR reads. The data show a few hundred thousand distinct CDR3 sequences, 12% to 15% seen once. These data were likewise used in another study, on T cells in Graves' hyperthyroidism and ophthalmopathy.

Here the sequenced sample was peripheral blood mononuclear cells (PBMCs), taken at new diagnosis, from a patient treated with antithyroid drugs. The receptors shown here come from a woman between 45 and 65 years old with Graves disease. CDR3s include the opening cysteine and the closing phenylalanine or tryptophan. A D gene is named only where the DNA matches it firmly. Part of the rows lack a size; the others show once, few, many or a class for expanded clones.

v_gene,d_gene,len,abundance,j_gene,CDR3nt,CDR3aa
TRBV10-3,TRBD1,15,many,TRBJ1-4,TGTGCCATCAGTGACGGGACAGGGGGTGTTGAAAAACTGTTTTTT,CAISDGTGGVEKLFF
TRBV27,.,14,many,TRBJ2-3,TGTGCCAGTTGGGGGCTAGCGGAGAAACATACGCAGTATTTT,CASWGLAEKHTQYF
TRBV5-1,.,16,.,TRBJ2-7,TGCGCCAGCAGCTTGGGATCAGGGTCGAGAGGCTACGAGCAGTACTTC,CASSLGSGSRGYEQYF
TRBV3-1,.,15,few,TRBJ2-5,TGTGCCAGCAGACTTACCTGGACTCGCCAAGAGACCCAGTACTTC,CASRLTWTRQETQYF
TRBV5-6,TRBD2,17,many,TRBJ2-5,TGTGCCAGCAGCTTGCTAGCGGGGGAAACCTTAGGTGGGACCCAGTACTTC,CASSLLAGETLGGTQYF
TRBV5-1,.,16,many,TRBJ2-1,TGCGCCAGCAGCTTGTTTCCGGGAGACTCCTACAATGAGCAGTTCTTC,CASSLFPGDSYNEQFF
TRBV10-3,.,12,few,TRBJ2-7,TGTACCCATCGGGCAGGGGAATACGAGCAGTACTTC,CTHRAGEYEQYF
TRBV20-1,.,14,many,TRBJ1-6,TGCAGTGCTAGGGGACGGGATCACAATTCACCCCTCCACTTT,CSARGRDHNSPLHF
TRBV4-2,.,15,.,TRBJ1-3,TGTGCCAGCAGCCAGGCCGGGACTTATGGAAACACCATATATTTT,CASSQAGTYGNTIYF
TRBV6-1,.,14,many,TRBJ2-2,TGTGCCAGTAGAGACGACAGTTCCACCGGGGAGCTGTTTTTT,CASRDDSSTGELFF
TRBV27,.,13,many,TRBJ2-7,TGTGCCAGCAGTTCCGGGAGAAGGCACGAGCAGTACTTC,CASSSGRRHEQYF
TRBV5-4,.,15,.,TRBJ2-3,TGTGCCAGCAGCTACCCGGGACGGATCACAGATACGCAGTATTTT,CASSYPGRITDTQYF
TRBV29-1,.,13,few,TRBJ2-7,TGCAGCGTTTCCAGGGGATTGTACGACGAGCAGTACTTC,CSVSRGLYDEQYF
TRBV2,.,17,few,TRBJ2-2,TGTGCCAGACAACGGACAGAACCGAAGGGGGACACCGGGGAGCTGTTTTTT,CARQRTEPKGDTGELFF
TRBV27,TRBD2,15,many,TRBJ2-1,TGTGCCAGTACCGGACTAGCGGGCACCTACAATGAGCAGTTCTTC,CASTGLAGTYNEQFF
TRBV3-1,TRBD2,17,many,TRBJ2-1,TGTGCCAGCAGCCAAGCTAGGTTAACCGGCGGGAGGATTGAGCAGTTCTTC,CASSQARLTGGRIEQFF
TRBV4-1,.,15,few,TRBJ2-3,TGCGCCAGCAGCCCAGAAGCGGACCCACGGAATACGCAGTATTTT,CASSPEADPRNTQYF
TRBV2,.,13,many,TRBJ2-5,TGTGCCAGCAGTGATCAGGTTCAAGAGACCCAGTACTTC,CASSDQVQETQYF
TRBV12-3/TRBV12-4,.,16,many,TRBJ2-7,TGTGCCAGCAGTTTAGATTCAGGTCTCCTATCCTACGAGCAGTACTTC,CASSLDSGLLSYEQYF
TRBV20-1,TRBD1,17,many,TRBJ1-5,TGCAGTGCCCAAAAAGGTTTTACAGGACAGGGACATCAGCCCCAGCATTTT,CSAQKGFTGQGHQPQHF
TRBV29-1,.,14,.,TRBJ2-1,TGCAGCGTTGAAGGGCAGGGCGGGTACAATGAGCAGTTCTTC,CSVEGQGGYNEQFF
TRBV28,TRBD2,15,many,TRBJ2-5,TGTGCCAGCAGTTACGGGGGGGGACGGTCGGAGACCCAGTACTTC,CASSYGGGRSETQYF
TRBV7-9,.,14,.,TRBJ2-2,TGTGCCAGCAGACTGGGAGCGAACACCGGGGAGCTGTTTTTT,CASRLGANTGELFF
TRBV29-1,.,11,many,TRBJ2-7,TGCAGCGCTCAGCGGGCCTACGAGCAGTACTTC,CSAQRAYEQYF
TRBV4-1,TRBD2,16,.,TRBJ2-1,TGCGCCAGCAGCCAAGATGGGTGGCGGGAGGAGAGTGAGCAGTTCTTC,CASSQDGWREESEQFF
TRBV18,TRBD1,14,.,TRBJ2-7,TGTGCCAGCTCAACCGGGACAGGGGCGACCGAGCAGTACTTC,CASSTGTGATEQYF
TRBV27,TRBD1,15,.,TRBJ1-2,TGTGCCAGCAGTTTCTCGGACAGGGCTAACTATGGCTACACCTTC,CASSFSDRANYGYTF
TRBV2,.,14,many,TRBJ2-5,TGTGCCAGCAGTTATACTAGAATCCAAGAGACCCAGTACTTC,CASSYTRIQETQYF
TRBV5-1,TRBD2,14,.,TRBJ2-1,TGCGCCAGCAGGCCCGGGACTAGCTCGTTCTCGCAGTTCTTC,CASRPGTSSFSQFF
TRBV29-1,.,11,.,TRBJ2-5,TGCAGCGCCGGCGACGACGGGACCCAGTACTTC,CSAGDDGTQYF
TRBV3-1,.,15,.,TRBJ2-7,TGTGCCAGCAGCCTTGTCCCGGACAGAGTGTACGAGCAGTACTTC,CASSLVPDRVYEQYF
TRBV29-1,TRBD1,14,many,TRBJ2-7,TGCAGCGTTGAAGACCCGGGACAGGGTCTCAAGCAGTACTTC,CSVEDPGQGLKQYF
TRBV7-8,.,16,many,TRBJ2-1,TGTGCCAGCAGCTTAGATATCAGTAACCCAAGGGATGAGCAGTTCTTC,CASSLDISNPRDEQFF
TRBV12-3/TRBV12-4,.,15,.,TRBJ1-1,TGTGCCAGCAGTTATCCCCCCGAGGGAGGGGCTGAAGCTTTCTTT,CASSYPPEGGAEAFF
TRBV5-1,.,15,.,TRBJ1-2,TGCGCCAGCAGCCCACAACCGACAGAGGGGAATGGCTACACCTTC,CASSPQPTEGNGYTF
TRBV30,.,13,many,TRBJ2-7,TGTGCCTGGAGTGTTTCTAGCCGGCACGAGCAGTACTTC,CAWSVSSRHEQYF
TRBV30,.,14,.,TRBJ1-6,TGTGCCCGGGACGGGGGCATGAGTAATTCACCCCTCCACTTT,CARDGGMSNSPLHF
TRBV29-1,TRBD2,14,many,TRBJ2-1,TGCAGCGTTGAAGGAGCCGGGACTAGCGGGGCTGGGTTCTTC,CSVEGAGTSGAGFF
TRBV6-5,TRBD1,13,.,TRBJ2-5,TGTGCCAGCAGTTCGGGACAGGGGGAGACCCAGTACTTC,CASSSGQGETQYF
TRBV20-1,TRBD2,16,many,TRBJ2-3,TGCAGTGCCCGGGGACTAGCGGGAGGGAGCACAGATACGCAGTATTTT,CSARGLAGGSTDTQYF
TRBV12-3/TRBV12-4,.,15,many,TRBJ2-1,TGTGCCAGCAGACGTGGGGTCGAGGAAAGCAGTGAGCAGTTCTTC,CASRRGVEESSEQFF
TRBV28,TRBD2,21,many,TRBJ2-1,TGTGCCAGCTCGACTGGACGATCCAGACTAGCGGGAGTCCTTTCCTACAATGAGCAGTTCTTC,CASSTGRSRLAGVLSYNEQFF
TRBV6-2/TRBV6-3,.,17,.,TRBJ2-2,TGTGCCAGCAGTTACTCGCCTAGCACCCAGAACACCGGGGAGCTGTTTTTT,CASSYSPSTQNTGELFF
TRBV7-9,TRBD2,18,many,TRBJ2-1,TGTGCCAGCAGCTTAGTGACCGGGACTAGCGGGATGTACAATGAGCAGTTCTTC,CASSLVTGTSGMYNEQFF
TRBV2,TRBD1,15,many,TRBJ2-2,TGTGCCAGCAGAACGGGACAGGCTAGCACCGGGGAGCTGTTTTTT,CASRTGQASTGELFF
TRBV19,.,11,.,TRBJ2-7,TGTGCCAGTAGTATCGGGAGCGAGCAGTACTTC,CASSIGSEQYF